The rows below give T cell receptor beta chains drawn from one sample of a study of T-cell memory formation after mild COVID-19. A single record per CDR3 protein comes from TCRdb applying MiXCR to the 5' RACE reads. The table has roughly 600,000 distinct CDR3 sequences, roughly 18% seen once. The sequencing sample was made of PBMCs or a T cell subset sorted from them (not recorded which). These receptor sequences come from an adult woman who had mild COVID-19 (a few samples of this study predate the infection). Cell type and time point are not known. Each CDR3 is given with its conserved first and last residue. D genes are given only for firm matches. Clone sizes are given selectively: once, few, many, or a class where the clone is expanded.

>TRBV7-9|-|few|TRBJ2-5
CASSFSPRETQYF
TGTGCCAGCAGCTTTAGCCCAAGGGAGACCCAGTACTTC
>TRBV19|TRBD1|-|TRBJ1-5
CASSNSGTGSNQPQHF
TGTGCCAGTAGTAACTCAGGGACAGGGAGCAATCAGCCCCAGCATTTT
>TRBV14|-|-|TRBJ2-4
CASSQDSGRNIQYF
TGTGCCAGCAGCCAAGACTCGGGACGGAACATTCAGTACTTC
>TRBV6-5|TRBD2|-|TRBJ2-1
CASSYSNRQGTSGRAGQFF
TGTGCCAGCAGTTACTCGAACCGTCAGGGGACTAGCGGGAGGGCTGGACAGTTCTTC
>TRBV11-1|-|few|TRBJ1-1
CASSQTENTEAFF
TGTGCCAGCAGCCAAACAGAGAACACTGAAGCTTTCTTT
>TRBV20-1|-|many|TRBJ1-2
CSARDHGHPNYGYTF
TGCAGTGCTAGAGATCACGGACACCCTAACTATGGCTACACCTTC
>TRBV7-9|-|-|TRBJ1-5
CASSAWGDQPQHF
TGTGCCAGCAGCGCATGGGGTGATCAGCCCCAGCATTTT
>TRBV24-1|-|-|TRBJ2-5
CATSDASVSLETQYF
TGTGCCACCAGTGATGCCTCCGTGAGCCTTGAGACCCAGTACTTC
>TRBV14|-|few|TRBJ2-5
CASSPPGQPLGQETQYF
TGTGCCAGCAGCCCCCCCGGACAGCCTCTGGGGCAAGAGACCCAGTACTTC
>TRBV4-3|TRBD1|-|TRBJ2-1
CASSQLTGTGYNEQFF
TGCGCCAGCAGCCAATTGACCGGGACAGGATACAATGAGCAGTTCTTC
>TRBV7-2|-|few|TRBJ2-5
CASSFSGPGKETQYF
TGTGCCAGCAGCTTTTCCGGGCCGGGAAAAGAGACCCAGTACTTC
>TRBV20-1|-|-|TRBJ1-1
CSAPSVFEAFF
TGCAGTGCTCCTTCAGTATTCGAAGCTTTCTTT